These 26 T cell receptor beta chains were sequenced from one sample in a study of blood T cell repertoires in COVID-19. The protocol was immunoSEQ multiplex PCR, while the TCRdb copy is restricted to in-frame clones and leaves out a portion. The sample holds about 250,000 clones, around 80% seen once. What was sequenced was peripheral blood. These receptors all come from a man between 40 and 49 years old with active or convalescent COVID-19.

The chain recombines TRBV30 with TRBJ1-2; maybe TRBD1 (5 bases). The germline V gene encodes CDR1 GTSNPN and CDR2 SVGIG (reference sequence). The CDR3 runs 13 residues. Trimming pared 6 bases from V and 0 bases from J, leaving 11 bases between. This chain's CDR3 is CACTGWTNYGYTF. Here the CDR3 DNA reads TGTGCCTGCACAGGATGGACTAACTATGGCTACACCTTC.

V usage is TRBV3-1 (or the pseudogene TRBV3-2) and J usage is TRBJ1-1; D not resolved. Deletions cut 3 bases from V and 10 bases from J, with 15 bases between. This CDR3 comprises 13 residues. Germline V gives CDR1 LGHDT, CDR2 YNNKEL (reference sequence). CDR3 region: CASSQGTPRLAFF. Here the CDR3 DNA reads TGTGCCAGCAGCCAGGGTACCCCGAGGTTAGCTTTCTTT.

J is TRBJ2-6 and V is TRBV7-3, with D tentatively TRBD1 (8 bases). The germline gives CDR1 SGHTA, CDR2 FQGTGA. CDR3 size: 18 residues. V gave up 5 bases and J gave up 0 bases, with 17 bases separating them. The DNA of the CDR3 is TGTGCCAGCAGCAAAACAGGGGGACTAAGCTCTGGGGCCAACGTCCTGACTTTC. The encoded protein is CASSKTGGLSSGANVLTF.

The chain carries TRBV27 and TRBJ1-1; the D gene is possibly TRBD1 (5 bases). Germline V gives CDR1 MNHEY, CDR2 SMNVEV (reference sequence). This CDR3 is built from 15 residues. V was clipped by 6 bases and J by 0 bases, with 14 bases between them. CDR3 region: CASRLDKGVNTEAFF. The CDR3 DNA is TGTGCCAGCAGGCTAGACAAAGGGGTGAACACTGAAGCTTTCTTT.

The V call is TRBV19, the J call TRBJ2-7; no definite D call. The CDR3 spans 18 residues. The germline CDR1 and CDR2 sequences are LNHDA and SQIVND (reference sequence). The germline V and J ends were trimmed by 5 bases and 0 bases, with 23 bases remaining between them. The CDR3: CASSPPPNQATLSYEQYF. The CDR3 bases are TGTGCCAGTAGTCCTCCCCCTAACCAAGCGACGCTCTCCTACGAGCAGTACTTC.

The chain carries TRBV4-1 and TRBJ1-3; 7 nucleotides agree with TRBD1. Trimming cost V 11 bases and J 0 bases; bases outside gene matches: 16. The CDR3 sequence is 17 residues long. CDR1 and CDR2 (germline): MGHRA, YSYEKL. CDR3 coding DNA: TGCGCCTCCGCGGGACTCCGACAGGGCCGCTCTGGAAACACCATATATTTT. This gives the protein CASAGLRQGRSGNTIYF.

This clone was observed a few times. The chain couples TRBV19 to TRBJ2-2; weak D call: TRBD1 (5 bases). The CDR3 is 13 amino acids. Germline lookup yields CDR1 LNHDA and CDR2 SQIVND (reference sequence). V was trimmed by 4 bases and J by 3 bases, leaving 6 bases between them. CDR3 DNA: TGTGCCAGTAGTACAGGGTACACCGGGGAGCTGTTTTTT. Amino acid sequence: CASSTGYTGELFF.

The table lists this clone with a count of one. The rearrangement links TRBV6-1 to TRBJ1-1; 8 bases fit TRBD1. J was trimmed by 1 base and V by 1 base; bases with no gene match: 5. Germline V gene sequence: CDR1 MNHNS, CDR2 SASEGT. The CDR3 has 16 residues. The CDR3 nucleotides read TGTGCCAGCAGTGAAGACGGGACAGGAAAGAACACTGAAGCTTTCTTT. Amino acid sequence: CASSEDGTGKNTEAFF.

V is TRBV20-1 and J is TRBJ1-5; D is ambiguous. Germline V gene lookup returns CDR1 DFQATT and CDR2 SNEGSKA (reference sequence). V was pared by 3 bases and J by 0 bases, with 6 bases between. The length of the CDR3 is 13 residues. The CDR3 loop is CSASINSNQPQHF. The DNA of the CDR3 is TGCAGTGCTAGTATTAATAGCAATCAGCCCCAGCATTTT.

V and J are TRBV2 and TRBJ1-2; the match to TRBD1 covers 8 bases. V lost 6 bases to trimming and J lost 4 bases; unmatched junction nucleotides: 7. This CDR3 has 14 residues. Germline CDR1 reads SNHLY; CDR2 reads FYNNEI. The CDR3 loop reads CASRAGQGGYGYTF. As DNA, the CDR3 is TGTGCCAGCAGGGCCGGACAGGGAGGCTATGGCTACACCTTC.

This chain links TRBV11-3 with TRBJ2-1, with 9 nucleotides matching TRBD1. Looked up from germline, CDR1 is SGHNT and CDR2 is YENEEA. J was trimmed by 6 bases and V by 7 bases; bases with no gene match: 10. This CDR3 contains 15 residues. CDR3 DNA sequence: TGTGCCAGCATTTCCGGGACAGGGAATGTCAATGAGCAGTTCTTC. Amino acids: CASISGTGNVNEQFF.

V usage is TRBV6-6 and J usage is TRBJ1-5; D may be TRBD1 (5 bases). Germline V gene sequence: CDR1 MNHNY, CDR2 SVGAGI (reference sequence). V was pared by 6 bases and J by 7 bases, with 16 bases between. The CDR3 length is 14 residues. This CDR3 is CASRPTGGGQPQHF. The DNA for the CDR3 is TGTGCCAGCAGACCTACAGGCGGAGGGCAGCCCCAGCATTTT.

The rearrangement joins TRBV7-9 to TRBJ1-5; 8 positions match TRBD1. Germline CDR1 SEHNR, CDR2 FQNEAQ (reference sequence). V was pared by 5 bases and J by 5 bases, with 11 bases of the junction left unmatched. CDR3 length: 16 amino acids. CDR3 DNA sequence: TGTGCCAGCAGCGCACCCGGGACAGGATTGTATCAGCCCCAGCATTTT. Protein sequence: CASSAPGTGLYQPQHF.

The V call is TRBV18, the J call TRBJ2-7; D unresolved. The CDR3 contains 12 residues. Germline lookup yields CDR1 KGHSH and CDR2 LQKENI. Trimming pared 1 base from V and 6 bases from J, leaving 7 bases between. The CDR3 DNA is TGTGCCAGCTCACCACAGACGGGCGAGCAGTACTTC. Amino acids: CASSPQTGEQYF.

The CDR3 DNA reads TGTGCCAGCTCACCAGTGGCGTTGGGCCTCACAGATACGCAGTATTTT. This sequence encodes CASSPVALGLTDTQYF. The rearrangement uses TRBV18 and TRBJ2-3; D gene uncertain. V was pared by 2 bases and J by 2 bases, with 14 bases between. The CDR3 runs to 16 residues. CDR1 and CDR2 (germline): KGHSH, LQKENI.

The chain joins TRBV5-6 to TRBJ2-7, with D uncertain. The ends were cut back, 4 bases at V and 4 bases at J, with 12 bases in the middle. The CDR3 loop spans 13 amino acids. In germline, CDR1 is SGHDT, CDR2 YYEEEE. CDR3: CASSRRPLYEQYF. The DNA of the CDR3 is TGTGCCAGCAGCCGTCGTCCCTTATACGAGCAGTACTTC.

The J gene is TRBJ2-1, the V gene TRBV24-1; D is uncertain. V was clipped by 4 bases and J by 5 bases, with 17 bases between them. From germline, CDR1 is KGHDR and CDR2 SFDVKD. This CDR3 contains 16 residues. In DNA form, the CDR3 reads TGTGCCACCAGTGACCCCCCCCGGGTAAATCACAATGAGCAGTTCTTC. This translates into CATSDPPRVNHNEQFF.

This clone was counted a single time. The chain has TRBV6-5 and TRBJ1-2; maybe TRBD1 (5 bases). The V end was cut by 6 bases, the J end by 6 bases, with 11 bases between. The CDR3 sequence is 12 residues long. From germline, CDR1 is MNHEY and CDR2 SVGAGI. As DNA, the CDR3 is TGTGCCAGCAGACGACAGAGAGATGGCTACACCTTC. It yields the protein CASRRQRDGYTF.

The V call is TRBV10-3, the J call TRBJ2-2, with 11 bases lining up with TRBD1. The V gene's germline CDR1 is ENHRY and CDR2 SYGVKD. The CDR3 totals 16 residues. Losses at the gene ends were 6 bases for V and 4 bases for J; bases not matched to a gene: 7. The CDR3 coding sequence is TGTGCCATCAGCACTGAAGGACAGGGGGCCACCGGGGAGCTGTTTTTT. Translated: CAISTEGQGATGELFF.

The rearrangement joins TRBV9 to TRBJ2-2, with 7 bases matching TRBD2. The germline V gene has CDR1 SGDLS and CDR2 YYNGEE. The CDR3 runs to 16 residues. After removal of 5 bases from V and 3 bases from J, the junction contained 10 bases not matched to a gene. The CDR3 here is CASRFPGGVDTGELFF. The CDR3 DNA reads TGTGCCAGCAGATTTCCTGGGGGGGTGGACACCGGGGAGCTGTTTTTT.

J is TRBJ2-7 and V is TRBV4-1; D is perhaps TRBD2 (5 bases). Trimming pared 0 bases from V and 9 bases from J, leaving 21 bases between. Germline CDR1 MGHRA, CDR2 YSYEKL. CDR3 size: 16 residues. Here the CDR3 DNA reads TGCGCCAGCAGCCAAGACCGAAGCGGTTACGGTTTCGGGCAGTACTTC. Translating gives CASSQDRSGYGFGQYF.

The V gene is TRBV27, the J gene TRBJ2-2; tentatively, D is TRBD1 (5 bases). Germline V gives CDR1 MNHEY, CDR2 SMNVEV (reference sequence). V lost 7 bases to trimming and J lost 1 base, with 16 bases between them. The length of the CDR3 is 16 residues. The CDR3 is CASTPRGRVNTGELFF. CDR3 nucleotide sequence: TGTGCCAGCACGCCCCGCGGCAGGGTGAACACCGGGGAGCTGTTTTTT.

This clone was seen once. The rearrangement links TRBV10-3 to TRBJ2-2, with TRBD2 matching over 10 bases. Germline V gene sequence: CDR1 ENHRY, CDR2 SYGVKD. This CDR3 contains 14 residues. Trimming at V came to 11 bases and at J to 2 bases, leaving 5 bases not matched to a gene. CDR3 sequence (DNA): TGTGCCTCTCGGACTAGCGGTAACACCGGGGAGCTGTTTTTT. Translated, it gives CASRTSGNTGELFF.

V is TRBV2 and J is TRBJ1-2; a weak D match, TRBD1 (6 bases). Looked up from germline, CDR1 is SNHLY and CDR2 is FYNNEI. The CDR3 runs 17 residues. Trimming removed 1 base from V and 8 bases from J, with 23 bases in between. CDR3 loop: CASSEGGQYLVRNGYTF. The CDR3 DNA reads as TGTGCCAGCAGTGAAGGAGGACAGTATCTGGTTCGGAACGGCTACACCTTC.

V usage is TRBV11-3 and J usage is TRBJ2-3; D possibly corresponds to TRBD2 (5 bases). Trimming removed 2 bases at V and 4 bases at J, with 13 bases between. The CDR3 runs to 15 residues. Per the germline V gene, CDR1 is SGHNT and CDR2 is YENEEA. This CDR3 is CASSLNSGFPDTQYF. The CDR3 DNA reads as TGTGCCAGCAGCTTAAACTCGGGGTTTCCAGATACGCAGTATTTT.

The chain carries TRBV19 and TRBJ1-5; 7 positions match TRBD1. The V segment lost 6 bases and the J segment 8 bases; nucleotides outside the gene matches: 4. From germline, CDR1 is LNHDA and CDR2 SQIVND (reference sequence). The CDR3 covers 12 residues. The CDR3 DNA follows: TGTGCCAGTAGAGAAGGGGGCGAGCCCCAGCATTTT. Protein product: CASREGGEPQHF.